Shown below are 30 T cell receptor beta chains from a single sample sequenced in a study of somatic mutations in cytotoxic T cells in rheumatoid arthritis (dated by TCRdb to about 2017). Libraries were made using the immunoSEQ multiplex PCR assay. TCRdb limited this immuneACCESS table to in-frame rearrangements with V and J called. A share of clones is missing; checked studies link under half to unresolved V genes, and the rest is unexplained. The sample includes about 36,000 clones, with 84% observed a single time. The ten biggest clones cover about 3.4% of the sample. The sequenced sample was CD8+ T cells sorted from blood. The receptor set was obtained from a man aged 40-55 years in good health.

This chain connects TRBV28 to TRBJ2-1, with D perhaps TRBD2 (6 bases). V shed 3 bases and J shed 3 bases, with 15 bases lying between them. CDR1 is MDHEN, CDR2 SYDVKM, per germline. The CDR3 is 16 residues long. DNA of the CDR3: TGTGCCAGCAGTTTTCTTTTAGCGGAGATCTACAATGAGCAGTTCTTC. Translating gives CASSFLLAEIYNEQFF.

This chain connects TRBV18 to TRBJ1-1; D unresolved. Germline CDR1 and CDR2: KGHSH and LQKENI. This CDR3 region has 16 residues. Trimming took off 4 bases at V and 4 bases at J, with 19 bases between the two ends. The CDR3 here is CASSHSGSDPGTEAFF. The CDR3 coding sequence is TGTGCCAGCTCACACAGCGGTTCCGACCCGGGCACTGAAGCTTTCTTT.

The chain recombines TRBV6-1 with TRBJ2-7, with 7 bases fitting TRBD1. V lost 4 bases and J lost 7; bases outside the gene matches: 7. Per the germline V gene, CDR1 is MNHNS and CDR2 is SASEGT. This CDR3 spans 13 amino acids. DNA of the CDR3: TGTGCCAGCAGTGGCCGGGACAGCTGGGAGCAGTACTTC. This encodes CASSGRDSWEQYF.

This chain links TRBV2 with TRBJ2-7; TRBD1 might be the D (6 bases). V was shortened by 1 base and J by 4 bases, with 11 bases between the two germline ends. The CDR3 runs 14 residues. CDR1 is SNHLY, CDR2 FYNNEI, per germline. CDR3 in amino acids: CASSEGARGYEQYF. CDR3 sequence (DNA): TGTGCCAGCAGTGAAGGAGCCAGGGGATACGAGCAGTACTTC.

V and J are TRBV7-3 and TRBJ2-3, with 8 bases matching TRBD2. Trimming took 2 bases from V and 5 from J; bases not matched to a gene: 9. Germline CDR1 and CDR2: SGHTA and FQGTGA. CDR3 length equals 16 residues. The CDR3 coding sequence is TGTGCCAGCAGCTTATCAAAGCGGGAGCGGGTAGATACGCAGTATTTT. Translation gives CASSLSKRERVDTQYF.

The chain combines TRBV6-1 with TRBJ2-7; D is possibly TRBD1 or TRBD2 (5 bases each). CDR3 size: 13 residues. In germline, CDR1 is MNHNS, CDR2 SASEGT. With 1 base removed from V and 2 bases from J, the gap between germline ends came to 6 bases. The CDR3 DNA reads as TGTGCCAGCAGTGAAGGGGGGACCTACGAGCAGTACTTC. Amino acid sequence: CASSEGGTYEQYF.

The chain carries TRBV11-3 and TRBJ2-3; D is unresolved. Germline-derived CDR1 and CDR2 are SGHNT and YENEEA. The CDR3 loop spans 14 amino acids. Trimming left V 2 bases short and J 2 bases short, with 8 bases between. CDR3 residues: CASSLLGTTDTQYF. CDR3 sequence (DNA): TGTGCCAGCAGCTTACTGGGCACCACAGATACGCAGTATTTT. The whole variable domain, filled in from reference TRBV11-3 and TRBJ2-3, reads EAGVVQSPRYKIIEKKQPVAFWCNPISGHNTLYWYLQNLGQGPELLIRYENEEAVDDSQLPKDRFSAERLKGVDSTLKIQPAELGDSAVYLCASSLLGTTDTQYFGPGTRLTVL.

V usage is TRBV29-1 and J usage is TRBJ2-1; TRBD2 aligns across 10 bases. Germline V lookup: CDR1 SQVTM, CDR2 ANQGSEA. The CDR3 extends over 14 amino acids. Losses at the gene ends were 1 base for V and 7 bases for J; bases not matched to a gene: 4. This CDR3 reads CSVEGLAGVNEQFF. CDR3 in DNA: TGCAGCGTTGAAGGGCTAGCGGGAGTTAATGAGCAGTTCTTC.

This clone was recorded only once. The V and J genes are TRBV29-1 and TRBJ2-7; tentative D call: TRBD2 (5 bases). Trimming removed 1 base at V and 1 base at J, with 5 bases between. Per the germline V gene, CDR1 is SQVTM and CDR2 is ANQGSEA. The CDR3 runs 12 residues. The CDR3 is CSVEGESYEQYF. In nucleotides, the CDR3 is TGCAGCGTTGAAGGGGAGTCCTACGAGCAGTACTTC.

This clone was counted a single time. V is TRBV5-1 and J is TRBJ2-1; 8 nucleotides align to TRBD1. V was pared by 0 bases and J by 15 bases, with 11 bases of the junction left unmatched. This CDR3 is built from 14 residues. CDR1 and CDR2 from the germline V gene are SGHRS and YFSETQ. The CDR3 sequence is CASSLAGQGALAFF. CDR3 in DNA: TGCGCCAGCAGCTTGGCTGGTCAGGGGGCCTTGGCGTTCTTC.

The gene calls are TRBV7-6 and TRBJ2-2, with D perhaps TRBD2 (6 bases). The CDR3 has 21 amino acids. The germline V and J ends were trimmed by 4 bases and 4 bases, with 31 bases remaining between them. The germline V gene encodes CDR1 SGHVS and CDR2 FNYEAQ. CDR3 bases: TGTGCCAGCAGCTCGGGGGTAAACGTCGGGTTGGTGAATGGGTTCACCGGGGAGCTGTTTTTT. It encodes CASSSGVNVGLVNGFTGELFF.

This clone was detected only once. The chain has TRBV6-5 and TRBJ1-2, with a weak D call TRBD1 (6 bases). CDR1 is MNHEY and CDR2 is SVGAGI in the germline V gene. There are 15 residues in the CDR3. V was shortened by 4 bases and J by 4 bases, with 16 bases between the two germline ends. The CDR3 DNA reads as TGTGCCAGCAGTTTCCTACTACAGGGTACCTATGGCTACACCTTC. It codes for CASSFLLQGTYGYTF.

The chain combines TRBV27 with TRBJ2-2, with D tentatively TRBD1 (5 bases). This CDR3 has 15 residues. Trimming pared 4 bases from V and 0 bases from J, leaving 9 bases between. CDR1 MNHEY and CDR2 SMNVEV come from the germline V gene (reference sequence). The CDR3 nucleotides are TGTGCCAGCAGTTACAGGTCACCGAACACCGGGGAGCTGTTTTTT. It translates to CASSYRSPNTGELFF.

The CDR3 DNA sequence: TGTGCCAGCAGTTTAATAACTAGCGGGTACACCTACGAGCAGTACTTC. Protein: CASSLITSGYTYEQYF. The V gene is TRBV28, the J gene TRBJ2-7; 9 bases map to TRBD2. Germline V gene data show CDR1 as MDHEN and CDR2 as SYDVKM. The CDR3 has 16 residues. Trimming cost V 2 bases and J 2 bases; bases outside gene matches: 7.

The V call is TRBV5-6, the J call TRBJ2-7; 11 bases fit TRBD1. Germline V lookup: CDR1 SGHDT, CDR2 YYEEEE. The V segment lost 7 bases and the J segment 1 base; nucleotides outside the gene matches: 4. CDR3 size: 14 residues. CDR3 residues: CASSRDRGSYEQYF. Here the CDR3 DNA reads TGTGCCAGCTCCCGGGACAGGGGGTCCTACGAGCAGTACTTC.

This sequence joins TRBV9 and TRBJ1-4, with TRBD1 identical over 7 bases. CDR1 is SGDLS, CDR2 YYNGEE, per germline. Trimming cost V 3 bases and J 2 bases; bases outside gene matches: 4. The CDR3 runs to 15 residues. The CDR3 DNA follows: TGTGCCAGCAGCGGCGGGACAGCTACTAATGAAAAACTGTTTTTT. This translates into CASSGGTATNEKLFF.

The CDR3, as DNA: TGTGCCAGCAGTATCAACAGGGTTGAGCAGTTCTTC. Protein product: CASSINRVEQFF. The V gene is TRBV27, the J gene TRBJ2-1; D is perhaps TRBD1 (6 bases). The germline V gene has CDR1 MNHEY and CDR2 SMNVEV (reference sequence). The CDR3 covers 12 residues. V was trimmed by 5 bases and J by 9 bases, leaving 11 bases between them.

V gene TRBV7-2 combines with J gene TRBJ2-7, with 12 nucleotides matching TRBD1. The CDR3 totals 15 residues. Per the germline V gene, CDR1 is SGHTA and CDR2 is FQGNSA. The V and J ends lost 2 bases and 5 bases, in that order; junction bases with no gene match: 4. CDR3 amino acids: CASSLPGQGANEQYF. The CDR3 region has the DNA TGTGCCAGCAGCTTACCGGGACAGGGGGCCAACGAGCAGTACTTC.

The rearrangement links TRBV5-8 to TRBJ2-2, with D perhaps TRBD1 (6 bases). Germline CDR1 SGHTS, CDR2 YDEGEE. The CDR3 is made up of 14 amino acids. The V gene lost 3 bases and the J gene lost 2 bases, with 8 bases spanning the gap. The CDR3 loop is CASSWGRNTGELFF. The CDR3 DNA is TGTGCCAGCAGCTGGGGGCGAAACACCGGGGAGCTGTTTTTT.

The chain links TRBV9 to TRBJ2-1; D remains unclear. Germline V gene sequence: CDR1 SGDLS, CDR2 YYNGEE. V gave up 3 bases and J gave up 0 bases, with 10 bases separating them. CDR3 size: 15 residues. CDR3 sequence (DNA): TGTGCCAGCAGCGCCTTGGGCAGCTCCTACAATGAGCAGTTCTTC. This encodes CASSALGSSYNEQFF.

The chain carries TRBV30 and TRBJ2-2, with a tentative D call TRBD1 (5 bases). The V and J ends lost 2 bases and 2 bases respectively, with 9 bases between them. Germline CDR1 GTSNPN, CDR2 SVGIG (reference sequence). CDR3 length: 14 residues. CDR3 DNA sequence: TGTGCCTGGAGTACAGGACCCAACACCGGGGAGCTGTTTTTT. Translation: CAWSTGPNTGELFF.

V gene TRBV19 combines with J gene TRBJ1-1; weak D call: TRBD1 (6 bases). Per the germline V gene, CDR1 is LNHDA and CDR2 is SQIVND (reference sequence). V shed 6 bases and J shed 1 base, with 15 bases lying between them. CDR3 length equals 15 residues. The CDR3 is CASSPGGRGNTEAFF. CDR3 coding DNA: TGTGCCAGTAGCCCGGGGGGCAGGGGGAACACTGAAGCTTTCTTT.

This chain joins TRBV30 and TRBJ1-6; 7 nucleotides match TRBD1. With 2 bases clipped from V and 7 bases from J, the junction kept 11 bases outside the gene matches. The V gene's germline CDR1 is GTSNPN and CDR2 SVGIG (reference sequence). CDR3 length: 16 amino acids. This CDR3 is CAWSYPGTELNSPLHF. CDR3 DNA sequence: TGTGCCTGGAGTTACCCCGGGACAGAACTCAATTCACCCCTCCACTTT.

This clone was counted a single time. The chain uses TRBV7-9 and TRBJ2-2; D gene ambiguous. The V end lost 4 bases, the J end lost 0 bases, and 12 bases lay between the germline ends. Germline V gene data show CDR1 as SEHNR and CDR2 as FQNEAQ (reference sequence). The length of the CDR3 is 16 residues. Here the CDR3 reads CASSSPQATNTGELFF. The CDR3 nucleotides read TGTGCCAGCAGCTCCCCCCAGGCTACGAACACCGGGGAGCTGTTTTTT.

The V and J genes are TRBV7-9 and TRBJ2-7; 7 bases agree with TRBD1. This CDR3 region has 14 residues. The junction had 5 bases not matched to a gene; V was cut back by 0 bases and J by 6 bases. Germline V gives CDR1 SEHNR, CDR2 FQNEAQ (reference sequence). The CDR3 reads CASSLARGGGEQYF. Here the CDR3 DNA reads TGTGCCAGCAGCTTAGCGCGAGGGGGCGGCGAGCAGTACTTC.

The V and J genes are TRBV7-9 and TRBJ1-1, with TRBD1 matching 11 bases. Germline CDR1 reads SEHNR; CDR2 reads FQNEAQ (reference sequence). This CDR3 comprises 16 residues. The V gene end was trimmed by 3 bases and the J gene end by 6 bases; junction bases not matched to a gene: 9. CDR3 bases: TGTGCCAGCAGCTTTGCGCCGGGACAGGGGGTTCCTGAAGCTTTCTTT. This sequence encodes CASSFAPGQGVPEAFF.

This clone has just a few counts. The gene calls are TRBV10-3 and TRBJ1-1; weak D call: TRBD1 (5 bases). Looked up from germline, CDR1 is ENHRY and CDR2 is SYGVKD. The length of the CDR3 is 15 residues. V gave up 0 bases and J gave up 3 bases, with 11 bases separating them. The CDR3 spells CAISESDSRYTEAFF. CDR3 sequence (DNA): TGTGCCATCAGTGAGTCTGACAGTAGGTACACTGAAGCTTTCTTT.

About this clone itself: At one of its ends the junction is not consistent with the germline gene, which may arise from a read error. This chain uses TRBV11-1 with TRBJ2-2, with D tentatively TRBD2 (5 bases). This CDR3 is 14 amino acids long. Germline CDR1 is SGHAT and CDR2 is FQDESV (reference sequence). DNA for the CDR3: TGTGCCAGCACCTTAGGACTCGGCACCGGGGAGCTGTTTTTT. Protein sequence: CASTLGLGTGELFF.

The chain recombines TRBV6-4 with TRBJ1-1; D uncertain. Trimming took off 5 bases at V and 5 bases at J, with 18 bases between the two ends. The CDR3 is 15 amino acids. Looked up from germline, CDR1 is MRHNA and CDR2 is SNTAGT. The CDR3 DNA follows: TGTGCCAGCAGTCTCGACCGCTCCCTAGGGACTGAAGCTTTCTTT. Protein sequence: CASSLDRSLGTEAFF.

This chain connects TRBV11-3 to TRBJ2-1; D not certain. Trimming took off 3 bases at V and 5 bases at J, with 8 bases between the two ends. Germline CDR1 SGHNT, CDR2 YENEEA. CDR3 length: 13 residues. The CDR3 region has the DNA TGTGCCAGCAGCTTGGCGGCGGACAATGAGCAGTTCTTC. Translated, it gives CASSLAADNEQFF.